What follows are 17 T cell receptor beta chains derived from one specimen sequenced in a study of T cells in Graves' hyperthyroidism and ophthalmopathy. The TCR beta CDR3 regions underwent amplification using RNA transcripts as the source. HTBI primers were used for first-round RT-PCR of the TCR CDR3. TCRdb reanalysed the multiplex PCR reads using MiXCR and keeps one entry per CDR3 protein. This sample has about 770,000 distinct CDR3 sequences; about 17% occur once, and the top ten carry over 15%. Sequencing used blood. These receptors came from a woman aged 45-59 years with Graves' hyperthyroidism that later progressed to Graves' ophthalmopathy.

DNA for the CDR3: TGTGCCAGCTCACCAGCGGAATTTGGCTACACCTTC. Its protein is CASSPAEFGYTF. The V gene is TRBV18, the J gene TRBJ1-2; D ambiguous. The CDR3 is made up of 12 amino acids. Trimming shortened V by 2 bases and J by 7 bases, and 8 bases separated the two germline ends. Germline CDR1 reads KGHSH; CDR2 reads LQKENI.

The chain joins TRBV28 to TRBJ2-3; 7 bases are shared with TRBD2. Germline CDR1 MDHEN, CDR2 SYDVKM. The ends lost 5 bases at V and 2 bases at J; junction bases unmatched: 7. The CDR3 runs to 15 residues. CDR3 DNA sequence: TGTGCCAGCAGTCCCCCTAGCGGCATCACAGATACGCAGTATTTT. Protein product: CASSPPSGITDTQYF. The full variable domain, completed using reference TRBV28 and TRBJ2-3, is DVKVTQSSRYLVKRTGEKVFLECVQDMDHENMFWYRQDPGLGLRLIYFSYDVKMKEKGDIPEGYSVSREKKERFSLILESASTNQTSMYLCASSPPSGITDTQYFGPGTRLTVL.

This clonotype was detected many times. V and J are TRBV13 and TRBJ1-3; D possibly corresponds to TRBD1 (6 bases). V was clipped by 5 bases and J by 0 bases, with 17 bases between them. Germline assignment: CDR1 PRHDT and CDR2 FYEKMQ (reference sequence). The CDR3 has 17 residues. The CDR3 loop is CASSQAVGDNSGNTIYF. The CDR3 bases are TGTGCCAGCAGCCAGGCGGTGGGGGACAACTCTGGAAACACCATATATTTT.

Points on this clonotype: This sequence may be a read error, since a much larger clone differs from it by one base. The chain recombines TRBV29-1 with TRBJ2-1, with TRBD2 as a possible D gene (5 bases). The J call may be wrong; the DNA end is better matched by TRBJ2-7. Germline V gene lookup returns CDR1 SQVTM and CDR2 ANQGSEA. CDR3 length equals 14 residues. The CDR3 DNA follows: TGCAGCGTTGAAGATCATGAGGGCTACAATGAGCAGTACTTC. Protein: CSVEDHEGYNEQYF.

This clonotype was seen many times. This sequence joins TRBV14 and TRBJ2-1; D is uncertain. Germline CDR1 is SGHDN and CDR2 is FVKESK. This CDR3 is 17 amino acids long. V lost 0 bases to trimming and J lost 6 bases, with 18 bases between them. This CDR3 reads CASSQENSVQFGNEQFF. The CDR3 DNA sequence: TGTGCCAGCAGCCAAGAAAACAGCGTACAATTCGGCAATGAGCAGTTCTTC.

This clonotype was detected ten times or more. This sequence joins TRBV12-3 or TRBV12-4 and TRBJ1-2; D perhaps matches TRBD1 (5 bases). The CDR3 contains 12 residues. V was cut by 6 bases and J by 8 bases, with 13 bases left in between. CDR3 residues: CASRRSGRGYTF. The CDR3 nucleotides read TGTGCCAGCAGGAGATCAGGGCGAGGCTACACCTTC.

This clonotype has a count of ten or more. The chain couples TRBV12-3 or TRBV12-4 to TRBJ2-2, with D tentatively TRBD2 (6 bases). The CDR3 extends over 15 amino acids. V was clipped by 5 bases and J by 3 bases, with 13 bases between them. The CDR3: CASSGEVEDTGELFF. CDR3 coding DNA: TGTGCCAGCAGTGGGGAGGTGGAGGACACCGGGGAGCTGTTTTTT.

This clonotype was seen at least ten times. This chain joins TRBV3-1 and TRBJ1-2, with D perhaps TRBD1 (5 bases). V lost 0 bases to trimming and J lost 6 bases, with 14 bases between them. Germline V gene lookup returns CDR1 LGHDT and CDR2 YNNKEL (reference sequence). This CDR3 is built from 15 residues. The CDR3 region has the DNA TGTGCCAGCAGCCAAGATAGGCGGGGGACGGATGGCTACACCTTC. Protein: CASSQDRRGTDGYTF.

The chain uses TRBV6-1 and TRBJ2-6, with 8 bases identical to TRBD2. This CDR3 region has 17 residues. CDR1 is MNHNS and CDR2 is SASEGT in the germline V gene. Trimming took 5 bases from V and 0 from J; bases not matched to a gene: 6. Here the CDR3 DNA reads TGTGCCAGCAGTCCCAGCGGGGGTCCCTCTGGGGCCAACGTCCTGACTTTC. It translates to CASSPSGGPSGANVLTF.

This clonotype has ten or more counts. V and J are TRBV20-1 and TRBJ2-3; D remains unclear. This CDR3 is built from 13 residues. CDR1 is DFQATT, CDR2 SNEGSKA, per germline (reference sequence). Trimming left V 3 bases short and J 1 base short, with 8 bases between. The CDR3 DNA reads as TGCAGTGCTAGTCAGGCGCGCACAGATACGCAGTATTTT. Encoded protein: CSASQARTDTQYF.

Only a few counts were recorded for this clonotype. This sequence joins TRBV6-1 and TRBJ1-1; D not certain. Germline lookup yields CDR1 MNHNS and CDR2 SASEGT. The CDR3 consists of 17 residues. V lost 6 bases to trimming and J lost 2 bases, with 22 bases between them. The CDR3 loop reads CASRPVRVDKSNTEAFF. The CDR3 nucleotides are TGTGCCAGCAGACCGGTCCGAGTTGACAAATCTAACACTGAAGCTTTCTTT.

This clonotype was counted ten times or more. The J gene is TRBJ1-1, the V gene TRBV19; D is unresolved. Per germline, CDR1 LNHDA and CDR2 SQIVND (reference sequence). The CDR3 has 12 residues. Trimming left V 7 bases short and J 1 base short, with 7 bases between. The CDR3 DNA reads as TGTGCCAGTAAGGAGCAGAACACTGAAGCTTTCTTT. It translates to CASKEQNTEAFF.

Only a few counts were recorded for this clonotype. The rearrangement uses TRBV6-1 and TRBJ2-3; D not certain. The CDR3 is made up of 13 amino acids. Trimming removed 8 bases from V and 4 bases from J, with 13 bases in between. The germline V gene encodes CDR1 MNHNS and CDR2 SASEGT. Written as DNA, the CDR3 is TGTGCCAGCCGCCCCCCGGCAGCAGATACGCAGTATTTT. It specifies CASRPPAADTQYF.

Ten or more counts support this clonotype. The rearrangement joins TRBV9 to TRBJ1-1, with D perhaps matching TRBD1 (5 bases). The CDR3 loop spans 17 amino acids. Trimming took 0 bases from V and 8 from J, leaving 23 bases between them. Germline CDR1 and CDR2: SGDLS and YYNGEE. The CDR3 nucleotides are TGTGCCAGCAGCGTAGAACCCGCATTCGCAGCCCGGGGGGAAGCTTTCTTT. It specifies CASSVEPAFAARGEAFF.

The rearrangement links TRBV6-2 or TRBV6-3 to TRBJ2-3, with D maybe TRBD1 (6 bases). This CDR3 is built from 16 residues. Between the trimmed V and J ends, which lost 6 bases and 1 base, there was a span of 17 bases. The germline V gene encodes CDR1 MNHEY and CDR2 SVGEGT. Written as DNA, the CDR3 is TGTGCCAGCAGACTCGACCAGGGGTTGGGCACAGATACGCAGTATTTT. Its translation: CASRLDQGLGTDTQYF.

The chain has TRBV3-1 and TRBJ2-6; TRBD2 matches 14 bases. V lost 4 bases and J lost 5; bases outside the gene matches: 7. CDR3 length: 18 residues. Germline CDR1 is LGHDT and CDR2 is YNNKEL (reference sequence). CDR3 protein: CASSRVTSGGAWANVLTF. For the CDR3, the DNA is TGTGCCAGCAGCCGAGTGACTAGCGGGGGGGCTTGGGCCAACGTCCTGACTTTC.

This clonotype was observed at least ten times. The V gene is TRBV5-1, the J gene TRBJ1-1, with TRBD1 matching over 11 bases. Germline CDR1 and CDR2: SGHRS and YFSETQ. The CDR3 extends over 14 amino acids. Losses at the gene ends were 4 bases for V and 8 bases for J; bases not matched to a gene: 7. CDR3 DNA: TGCGCCAGCAGCCCGGGACAGGGGGGGAGAGAAGCTTTCTTT. This encodes CASSPGQGGREAFF.